The 21 T cell receptor beta chains reported below all come from one sample, sequenced in a study of beta chain features in type 1 diabetes. General study results and limits: Across all four CD4+ subsets, people with type 1 diabetes showed modestly shorter TCRB CDR3s.

Antigens for these TCRs are unknown. The whole isolated RNA underwent reverse transcription, so sequencing captured expressed TCRB transcripts. Measured with immunoSEQ multiplex PCR; TCRdb has only the in-frame clones, and not every one. The data contain more than 100,000 clones, approximately 16% of them singletons. Sample: central memory CD4+ T cells from blood. These receptors were collected from a young man with type 1 diabetes.

This clone was counted ten times or more. The chain's CDR3 is CASSQSLTVDEQFF. The DNA for the CDR3 is TGTGCCAGCAGCCAGAGCCTAACAGTCGATGAGCAGTTCTTC. This rearrangement joins TRBV14 to TRBJ2-1; D is ambiguous. The ends were cut back, 3 bases at V and 8 bases at J, with 14 bases in the middle. Germline V gene sequence: CDR1 SGHDN, CDR2 FVKESK. The CDR3 extends over 14 amino acids.

This clone was observed a few times. This chain connects TRBV9 to TRBJ2-6, with D unclear. In germline, CDR1 is SGDLS, CDR2 YYNGEE. The V end was cut by 0 bases, the J end by 0 bases, with 4 bases between. CDR3 length equals 15 residues. The CDR3 DNA is TGTGCCAGCAGCGTAGACCCCTCTGGGGCCAACGTCCTGACTTTC. Its translation is CASSVDPSGANVLTF.

This clone was detected only a few times. J is TRBJ2-5 and V is TRBV29-1; D remains unclear. Trimming cost V 7 bases and J 0 bases, with 12 bases left between them. Per germline, CDR1 SQVTM and CDR2 ANQGSEA. This CDR3 comprises 13 residues. The CDR3 here is CSGKSDHQETQYF. The CDR3 nucleotides read TGCAGCGGGAAATCGGACCACCAAGAGACCCAGTACTTC.

There are a few counts of this clone. The rearrangement uses TRBV19 and TRBJ1-1; perhaps TRBD1 as D (6 bases). V was shortened by 1 base and J by 5 bases, with 11 bases between the two germline ends. The V gene's germline CDR1 is LNHDA and CDR2 SQIVND (reference sequence). There are 14 residues in the CDR3. CDR3 loop: CASSIALQGTEAFF. CDR3 DNA: TGTGCCAGTAGTATAGCCCTACAGGGAACTGAAGCTTTCTTT.

The V gene is TRBV9, the J gene TRBJ2-3, with 7 bases lining up with TRBD1. Germline CDR1 and CDR2: SGDLS and YYNGEE. This CDR3 has 15 amino acids. V trimming: 2 bases; J trimming: 6 bases; junction bases outside the gene matches: 9. The CDR3 sequence is CASSVDDRDGDTQYF. The CDR3 nucleotides read TGTGCCAGCAGCGTGGATGACAGGGACGGGGATACGCAGTATTTT.

Note on this clone: Other DNA sequences in the sample encode the same CDR3. The rearrangement joins TRBV7-9 to TRBJ2-3; D may be TRBD1 (5 bases). The germline V gene has CDR1 SEHNR and CDR2 FQNEAQ (reference sequence). The ends were cut back, 5 bases at V and 1 base at J, with 7 bases in the middle. This CDR3 is 13 amino acids long. The CDR3, as DNA: TGTGCCAGCAGCCTACAGGGCACAGATACGCAGTATTTT. Translation gives CASSLQGTDTQYF. Filled out from reference TRBV7-9 and TRBJ2-3, the complete variable domain reads DTGVSQNPRHKITKRGQNVTFRCDPISEHNRLYWYRQTLGQGPEFLTYFQNEAQLEKSRLLSDRFSAERPKGSFSTLEIQRTEQGDSAMYLCASSLQGTDTQYFGPGTRLTVL.

This chain uses TRBV4-1 with TRBJ2-3; D is uncertain. This CDR3 is built from 16 residues. Trimming removed 1 base from V and 1 base from J, with 12 bases in between. Looked up from germline, CDR1 is MGHRA and CDR2 is YSYEKL. CDR3 DNA sequence: TGCGCCAGCAGCCAAGCGTTAAGCGACCGCACAGATACGCAGTATTTT. This translates into CASSQALSDRTDTQYF.

The chain recombines TRBV9 with TRBJ2-5, with TRBD1 matching over 7 bases. Germline V gives CDR1 SGDLS, CDR2 YYNGEE. This CDR3 region has 15 residues. V was pared by 0 bases and J by 4 bases, with 6 bases of the junction left unmatched. CDR3 loop: CASSVATGAGETQYF. CDR3 sequence (DNA): TGTGCCAGCAGCGTAGCTACAGGGGCCGGAGAGACCCAGTACTTC.

This clone was seen a handful of times. The gene calls are TRBV19 and TRBJ1-1, with D maybe TRBD1 (6 bases). This CDR3 region has 14 residues. The germline gives CDR1 LNHDA, CDR2 SQIVND (reference sequence). V was clipped by 3 bases and J by 3 bases, with 11 bases between them. The CDR3 here is CASSILGQYTEAFF. CDR3 DNA sequence: TGTGCCAGTAGTATCCTCGGACAGTACACTGAAGCTTTCTTT.

The chain recombines TRBV6-5 with TRBJ1-2, with 10 positions matching TRBD1. CDR3 length equals 14 residues. Germline V CDR1 and CDR2: MNHEY, SVGAGI. V lost 6 bases to trimming and J lost 2 bases; unmatched junction nucleotides: 3. Here the CDR3 reads CASRPTGGNYGYTF. The DNA for the CDR3 is TGTGCCAGCAGGCCGACAGGGGGCAACTATGGCTACACCTTC.

The chain couples TRBV7-3 to TRBJ2-3, with D tentatively TRBD1 (5 bases). The V gene's germline CDR1 is SGHTA and CDR2 FQGTGA. The CDR3 is 15 amino acids. Trimming cost V 2 bases and J 3 bases, with 12 bases left between them. CDR3 sequence (DNA): TGTGCCAGCAGCTTAGGGGCAAGTGGTACAGATACGCAGTATTTT. Amino acids: CASSLGASGTDTQYF.

As regards this clone: A much larger clone lies a single base off, so this may be a read error. The rearrangement joins TRBV29-1 to TRBJ2-7, with D unclear. The CDR3 is 11 amino acids. The germline CDR1 and CDR2 sequences are SQVTM and ANQGSEA. The CDR3 sequence: CSVEEPYEQHF. As DNA, the CDR3 is TGCAGCGTTGAAGAACCATACGAGCAGCACTTC.

The chain employs TRBV4-1 and TRBJ2-5; maybe TRBD2 (6 bases). This CDR3 is built from 17 residues. V lost 1 base, J lost 8 bases, and 23 bases lay in between. Looked up from germline, CDR1 is MGHRA and CDR2 is YSYEKL. CDR3 amino acids: CASSQVTGLPAGITQYF. CDR3 nucleotides: TGCGCCAGCAGCCAAGTGACGGGCCTCCCGGCGGGGATCACCCAGTACTTC.

This clone has just a few counts. The CDR3 is CSVPRASTDTQYF. For the CDR3, the DNA is TGCAGCGTACCCCGGGCTAGCACAGATACGCAGTATTTT. J is TRBJ2-3 and V is TRBV29-1; no clear D gene. Trimming stripped 6 bases from V and 0 bases from J, with 10 bases between. Germline lookup yields CDR1 SQVTM and CDR2 ANQGSEA. This CDR3 comprises 13 residues.

The gene calls are TRBV28 and TRBJ2-7; D gene ambiguous. Germline CDR1 MDHEN, CDR2 SYDVKM. V dropped 1 base and J dropped 4 bases, with 8 bases sitting between them. This CDR3 region has 13 residues. The CDR3, as DNA: TGTGCCAGCAGTTTATCCACGGGTTACGAGCAGTACTTC. This gives the protein CASSLSTGYEQYF.

The table lists this clone with a few counts. The chain employs TRBV19 and TRBJ2-6; D might be TRBD1 (5 bases). The CDR3 length is 16 residues. V lost 8 bases and J 0 bases, leaving 14 bases between the germline ends. Per germline, CDR1 LNHDA and CDR2 SQIVND (reference sequence). The CDR3 region has the DNA TGTGCCAGTGGCACCAAGGGGTACTCTGGGGCCAACGTCCTGACTTTC. Its protein product is CASGTKGYSGANVLTF. The whole variable domain, remainder taken from reference TRBV19 and TRBJ2-6, is DGGITQSPKYLFRKEGQNVTLSCEQNLNHDAMYWYRQDPGQGLRLIYYSQIVNDFQKGDIAEGYSVSREKKESFPLTVTSAQKNPTAFYLCASGTKGYSGANVLTFGAGSRLTVL.

This chain joins TRBV4-3 and TRBJ1-2, with D hard to call. CDR3 size: 13 residues. V lost 0 bases and J 6 bases, leaving 8 bases between the germline ends. Per the germline V gene, CDR1 is LGHNA and CDR2 is YSLEER. The CDR3 bases are TGCGCCAGCAGCCAAGAGGGAGAGCATGGCTACACCTTC. Protein product: CASSQEGEHGYTF.

By share, this clone counts as medium-sized. The rearrangement links TRBV28 to TRBJ1-2; TRBD1 is a possible D gene (6 bases). Germline V gene lookup returns CDR1 MDHEN and CDR2 SYDVKM. Trimming pared 5 bases from V and 6 bases from J, leaving 10 bases between. CDR3 length: 12 amino acids. The CDR3 spells CASSATGHGYTF. The CDR3 DNA reads TGTGCCAGCAGTGCAACAGGGCATGGCTACACCTTC.

The V gene is TRBV9, the J gene TRBJ1-6; 11 nucleotides match TRBD1. V dropped 1 base and J dropped 7; count of bases not matched to a gene: 16. CDR3 length equals 20 residues. The germline CDR1 and CDR2 sequences are SGDLS and YYNGEE. CDR3 in DNA: TGTGCCAGCAGCGTAAACCCCGGGACAGGGGGAAGGTACGGAAATTCACCCCTCCACTTT. Translated, it gives CASSVNPGTGGRYGNSPLHF.

This clone was observed a handful of times. The chain has TRBV18 and TRBJ2-1; D tentatively reads TRBD1 or TRBD2 (5 bases each). CDR1 and CDR2 (germline): KGHSH, LQKENI. The CDR3 loop spans 15 amino acids. V was pared by 2 bases and J by 9 bases, with 17 bases between. CDR3 DNA sequence: TGTGCCAGCTCACCATCGCAGGGTCGGGATAGTGAGCAGTTCTTC. Translation: CASSPSQGRDSEQFF. Complete variable domain (other parts from reference TRBV18 and TRBJ2-1): NAGVMQNPRHLVRRRGQEARLRCSPMKGHSHVYWYRQLPEEGLKFMVYLQKENIIDESGMPKERFSAEFPKEGPSILRIQQVVRGDSAAYFCASSPSQGRDSEQFFGPGTRLTVL.

As regards this clone: A far bigger clonotype differs at one base, so this is likely a read error. V usage is TRBV21-1 and J usage is TRBJ1-2; TRBD1 is the table's D call, not checked against the DNA. TRBV21-1 is tagged as a pseudogene. The CDR3 length is 16 residues. The CDR3 is CAISTLDRTINYGYTF. The DNA of the CDR3 is TGTGCCATCAGCACATTGGACAGGACAATTAACTATGGCTACACCTTC.